The 7 T cell receptor beta chains below all came from one sample that was sequenced in a study of T-cell reconstitution after alpha-beta-depleted transplantation in children. A TCRbeta library incorporating unique molecular identifiers was prepared. TCRdb fed the PCR reads into MiXCR, producing one record per CDR3 protein. The sample comprises 150,000 to 200,000 distinct CDR3 sequences, around 7% of which are singletons, and over 2.5% rests with the top ten. The source material was PBMCs from the stem cell graft donor, sampled from the stem cell graft. The receptors shown here come from a human donor who donated a stem cell graft to a child with Wiskott-Aldrich syndrome.

This clonotype was seen only a few times. In DNA form, the CDR3 reads TGTGCCAGCAGTTTTATCCGTCGGGGCAATGAGCAGTTCTTC. Translated: CASSFIRRGNEQFF. The chain carries TRBV12-3 or TRBV12-4 and TRBJ2-1; D is perhaps TRBD2 (5 bases). The CDR3 spans 14 residues. Trimming cost V 3 bases and J 6 bases, with 12 bases left between them.

This clonotype was detected ten times or more. The chain employs TRBV25-1 and TRBJ2-2; the match to TRBD1 covers 9 bases. The V gene end was trimmed by 4 bases and the J gene end by 5 bases; junction bases not matched to a gene: 8. Germline assignment: CDR1 MGHDK and CDR2 SYGVNS. The CDR3 totals 16 residues. The CDR3 spells CASSAPGQGRTGELFF. The CDR3 nucleotides are TGTGCCAGCAGTGCCCCGGGACAGGGTAGGACCGGGGAGCTGTTTTTT.

In this sample, this clonotype turned up many times. The V gene is TRBV6-5, the J gene TRBJ2-3; TRBD1 or TRBD2 may be the D gene (5 bases each). The length of the CDR3 is 13 residues. Trimming stripped 6 bases from V and 2 bases from J, with 9 bases between. Germline V gene lookup returns CDR1 MNHEY and CDR2 SVGAGI. The CDR3 nucleotides read TGTGCCAGCAGGGGACCAGCCACAGATACGCAGTATTTT. Residues: CASRGPATDTQYF.

This clonotype was found many times. The rearrangement links TRBV7-8 to TRBJ2-7; the match to TRBD2 covers 14 bases. Germline trimming cut 4 bases from V and 0 bases from J; bases unmatched to any gene: 5. Germline-derived CDR1 and CDR2 are SGHVS and FQNEAQ. This CDR3 spans 17 amino acids. This CDR3 reads CASSWTSGGKTSYEQYF. The DNA of the CDR3 is TGTGCCAGCAGCTGGACTAGCGGGGGGAAAACCTCCTACGAGCAGTACTTC.

This clonotype was seen many times. The chain recombines TRBV7-6 with TRBJ2-1; no definite D call. The V gene lost 2 bases and the J gene lost 5 bases, with 7 bases spanning the gap. The CDR3 runs 13 residues. CDR1 SGHVS and CDR2 FNYEAQ come from the germline V gene. CDR3 sequence (DNA): TGTGCCAGCAGCTTACTTGGTGACAATGAGCAGTTCTTC. Translating gives CASSLLGDNEQFF. The complete variable domain, with remaining parts taken from reference TRBV7-6 and TRBJ2-1, reads GAGVSQSPRYKVTKRGQDVALRCDPISGHVSLYWYRQALGQGPEFLTYFNYEAQQDKSGLPNDRFSAERPEGSISTLTIQRTEQRDSAMYRCASSLLGDNEQFFGPGTRLTVL.

The V and J genes are TRBV3-1 and TRBJ2-5; the match to TRBD2 covers 7 bases. Trimming removed 1 base from V and 5 bases from J; junction bases left unmatched: 16. Germline V gene lookup returns CDR1 LGHDT and CDR2 YNNKEL (reference sequence). The CDR3 spans 18 residues. The CDR3 bases are TGTGCCAGCAGCCAAGGGATAGATCTCGGAGCGGGGAGGGAGACCCAGTACTTC. The encoded protein is CASSQGIDLGAGRETQYF.

This clonotype was recorded at least ten times. J is TRBJ2-3 and V is TRBV9, with a weak D call TRBD2 (5 bases). The CDR3 sequence is 14 residues long. Trimming cost V 6 bases and J 0 bases, with 11 bases left between them. CDR1 is SGDLS and CDR2 is YYNGEE in the germline V gene. CDR3 amino acids: CASNSGRSTDTQYF. The CDR3 DNA sequence: TGTGCCAGCAACAGCGGTAGGAGCACAGATACGCAGTATTTT.